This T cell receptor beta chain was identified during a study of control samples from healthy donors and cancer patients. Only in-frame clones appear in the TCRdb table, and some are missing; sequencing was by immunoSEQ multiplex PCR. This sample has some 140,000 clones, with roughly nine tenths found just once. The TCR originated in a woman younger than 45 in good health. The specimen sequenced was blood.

The CDR3 DNA is TGTGCCAGTAGTAGCAGGCCGGACAGCACCCAAGAGACCCAGTACTTC. As protein: CASSSRPDSTQETQYF. The chain uses TRBV19 and TRBJ2-5, with TRBD1 as a possible D gene (6 bases). The V end was cut by 4 bases, the J end by 1 base, with 16 bases between. Germline loops: CDR1 LNHDA, CDR2 SQIVND (reference sequence). The CDR3 runs to 16 residues. Based on the CDR3 plus reference TRBV19 and TRBJ2-5, the full variable domain is DGGITQSPKYLFRKEGQNVTLSCEQNLNHDAMYWYRQDPGQGLRLIYYSQIVNDFQKGDIAEGYSVSREKKESFPLTVTSAQKNPTAFYLCASSSRPDSTQETQYFGPGTRLLVL.